This T cell receptor (beta chain) was sequenced in a study of blood T cell repertoires in COVID-19. Whole-study context: Italy, Spain and the United States were the sources of the convalescent and acute COVID-19 samples. From T cells, B-cell-depleted T cells, or PBMCs came the material, which was cDNA or gDNA.

Per the original methods: Researchers report that nucleated cell counts were estimated from reference gene primer amplification. The table came from immunoSEQ multiplex PCR; TCRdb's copy has only in-frame clones and leaves some out. The V and J calls and clone size come from that table; D and trimming were worked out from the DNA. Here the sample spans 100,000 or so clones, just under 85% being singletons. Looked up from germline, CDR1 is MDHEN and CDR2 is SYDVKM. The CDR3 consists of 16 residues. The ends were cut back, 2 bases at V and 0 bases at J, with 8 bases in the middle. Source material: peripheral blood. The receptor's source is a woman in her 70s with active or convalescent COVID-19. This chain connects TRBV28 to TRBJ1-6; TRBD1 might be the D (6 bases). DNA for the CDR3: TGTGCCAGCAGTTTAGACAGGCTCTCCTATAATTCACCCCTCCACTTT. Translation: CASSLDRLSYNSPLHF.